The TCR beta chain described here comes from a study of brain metastases from non-small cell lung cancer. Points from the study as a whole: Fewer infiltrating T cells were found in brain metastases than primaries.

Turning to this clone: Its matching antigen is unknown.

Here immunoSEQ multiplex PCR was the method, and the copy in TCRdb shows in-frame clones only, minus some. Of around 8,000 clones detected, approximately 86% appear once; the ten largest clones hold roughly 4%. This clonotype originated in a donor at least 40 years old with non-small cell lung cancer. Sequencing was performed on primary lung tumor tissue.

This CDR3 reads CASSLFGPVAYSNQPQHF. CDR3 sequence (DNA): TGTGCCAGCAGTTTATTTGGGCCGGTAGCTTATAGCAATCAGCCCCAGCATTTT. This rearrangement joins TRBV27 to TRBJ1-5, with unresolved D. The ends were cut back, 1 base at V and 0 bases at J, with 16 bases in the middle. The CDR3 is made up of 18 amino acids. Looked up from germline, CDR1 is MNHEY and CDR2 is SMNVEV (reference sequence).